This T cell receptor beta chain was sequenced in a study of cytomegalovirus exposure and HLA in healthy donors. Study-wide findings and caveats: An Asian-associated ancestry cluster reportedly showed fewer N-insertions than the approximately 650-donor mean in a later analysis.

Sampled while nominally healthy, donors likely had unrecorded immune exposures. Use of 60 Vbeta and 13 Jbeta primers characterized the PCR. TCRdb keeps only in-frame clones here, not all; method: immunoSEQ multiplex PCR. The sample lists around 92,000 clones, roughly 79% occurring once. This clone has just one count. The antigen remains unidentified. Material for sequencing was PBMCs. This receptor was obtained from a woman aged 70 to 79 in good health and CMV-seropositive.

CDR3 sequence: CASSFLSSYEQYF. CDR3 bases: TGTGCCAGCAGCTTTCTGAGCTCCTACGAGCAGTACTTC. The chain links TRBV7-9 to TRBJ2-7; D is unresolved. The CDR3 covers 13 residues. Per germline, CDR1 SEHNR and CDR2 FQNEAQ (reference sequence). Between the trimmed V and J ends, which lost 3 bases and 0 bases, there was a span of 6 bases.